The 7 T cell receptor beta chains reported below all come from one sample, sequenced in a study of CD8 T cells in ankylosing spondylitis. MiXCR, applied by TCRdb to the 5' RACE reads, yields one record per CDR3 protein. The table lists about 400,000 distinct CDR3 sequences, 20% to 25% of them singletons. Sequencing was done on a sample of blood, either unsorted or a sorted T cell fraction (not recorded which). The receptors were gathered from a male donor with ankylosing spondylitis or in good health (not recorded which).

The sample holds many counts of this clonotype. The V gene is TRBV4-1, the J gene TRBJ2-5; 10 nucleotides agree with TRBD1. Germline-derived CDR1 and CDR2 are MGHRA and YSYEKL. Germline trimming cut 4 bases from V and 2 bases from J; bases unmatched to any gene: 13. The CDR3 totals 18 residues. CDR3 DNA: TGCGCCAGCAGCCTACCTCTGGGGACAGGGGTGGGTCAAGAGACCCAGTACTTC. Its protein is CASSLPLGTGVGQETQYF.

The chain recombines TRBV15 with TRBJ2-3; the D gene is possibly TRBD2 (6 bases). The V and J ends lost 0 bases and 2 bases respectively, with 9 bases between them. This CDR3 comprises 15 residues. Germline assignment: CDR1 LNHNV and CDR2 YYDKDF (reference sequence). In DNA form, the CDR3 reads TGTGCCACCAGCAGAGATGGGGAGGTCACAGATACGCAGTATTTT. Protein: CATSRDGEVTDTQYF.

This clonotype was counted only a few times. The chain carries TRBV4-2 and TRBJ2-1, with TRBD2 matching 14 bases. Trimming at V came to 3 bases and at J to 9 bases, leaving 13 bases not matched to a gene. The CDR3 is made up of 18 amino acids. Looked up from germline, CDR1 is LGHNA and CDR2 is YNFKEQ. CDR3 residues: CASSQGLAGDLFWGEQFF. The DNA of the CDR3 is TGTGCCAGCAGCCAGGGACTAGCGGGGGACCTTTTTTGGGGTGAGCAGTTCTTC.

The CDR3 sequence is CSLAVPGNEQFF. CDR3 in DNA: TGCAGTCTAGCGGTCCCAGGGAATGAGCAGTTCTTC. This chain joins TRBV20-1 and TRBJ2-1; 7 bases line up with TRBD2. The CDR3 sequence is 12 residues long. The germline V gene encodes CDR1 DFQATT and CDR2 SNEGSKA (reference sequence). Losses at the gene ends were 8 bases for V and 7 bases for J; bases not matched to a gene: 8.

This clonotype was seen only a few times. The V and J genes are TRBV9 and TRBJ2-1, with D perhaps matching TRBD1 or TRBD2 (6 bases each). Germline CDR1 is SGDLS and CDR2 is YYNGEE. The V and J ends lost 0 bases and 0 bases respectively, with 13 bases between them. This CDR3 contains 17 residues. CDR3 in DNA: TGTGCCAGCAGCGTAGATATAGGGGGGAGCTCCTACAATGAGCAGTTCTTC. It yields the protein CASSVDIGGSSYNEQFF.

This CDR3 is CASSQVLGQPQHF. CDR3 nucleotides: TGCGCCAGCAGCCAAGTTTTGGGTCAGCCCCAGCATTTT. V and J are TRBV4-1 and TRBJ1-5, with D unresolved. Germline lookup yields CDR1 MGHRA and CDR2 YSYEKL. V was pared by 1 base and J by 6 bases, with 7 bases between. This CDR3 has 13 amino acids.

This clonotype was found a few times. CDR3 sequence: CSVERDTGELFF. The CDR3 coding sequence is TGCAGCGTTGAACGCGACACCGGGGAGCTGTTTTTT. This chain connects TRBV29-1 to TRBJ2-2; no clear D gene. There are 12 residues in the CDR3. The V gene lost 2 bases and the J gene lost 3 bases, with 4 bases spanning the gap. Germline V lookup: CDR1 SQVTM, CDR2 ANQGSEA.